The 22 T cell receptor beta chains listed next were all sequenced from one sample in a study of graft-versus-host responses after intestinal transplantation. Using immunoSEQ multiplex PCR, the repertoire was profiled, and TCRdb retains in-frame clones only, with some absent. The sample includes around 110,000 clones, just over 90% of them seen just once. No antigens are known for them. This specimen consisted of unstimulated CD4+ T cells sorted from spleen or lymph node cells, obtained before transplant. The source of these receptors is a human donor who was the organ donor for an intestinal transplant.

The chain couples TRBV29-1 to TRBJ2-1; a weak D match, TRBD1 (5 bases). V shed 2 bases and J shed 6 bases, with 14 bases lying between them. From germline, CDR1 is SQVTM and CDR2 ANQGSEA. This CDR3 is 14 amino acids long. CDR3 residues: CSVERGRSGNEQFF. For the CDR3, the DNA is TGCAGCGTTGAAAGGGGCAGGAGTGGCAATGAGCAGTTCTTC.

V and J are TRBV6-5 and TRBJ2-4; perhaps D is TRBD1 or TRBD2 (5 bases each). The CDR3 is 13 amino acids. CDR1 is MNHEY and CDR2 is SVGAGI in the germline V gene. The V end was cut by 9 bases, the J end by 6 bases, with 15 bases between. CDR3 DNA sequence: TGTGCCAGTTCGGAAGCGAGGGGAAACATTCAGTACTTC. Its translation is CASSEARGNIQYF.

The chain employs TRBV11-1 and TRBJ2-2; no reliable D call. V shed 6 bases and J shed 4 bases, with 15 bases lying between them. The CDR3 contains 15 residues. The germline gives CDR1 SGHAT, CDR2 FQDESV (reference sequence). The CDR3 region has the DNA TGTGCCAGCAGTTGGGTTCTGTCAGGCACCGGGGAGCTGTTTTTT. Its translation is CASSWVLSGTGELFF.

V usage is TRBV2 and J usage is TRBJ2-3; 8 bases align to TRBD1. CDR1 is SNHLY and CDR2 is FYNNEI in the germline V gene. The V segment lost 3 bases and the J segment 5 bases; nucleotides outside the gene matches: 7. The CDR3 has 15 residues. The CDR3 nucleotides are TGTGCCAGCAGTGACAGGGGGCCGCTTCAAGATACGCAGTATTTT. Its protein is CASSDRGPLQDTQYF.

The chain links TRBV18 to TRBJ2-2; possibly TRBD1 for D (7 bases). The germline CDR1 and CDR2 sequences are KGHSH and LQKENI. The CDR3 runs to 16 residues. Trimming took off 5 bases at V and 1 base at J, with 14 bases between the two ends. The CDR3 DNA sequence: TGTGCCAGCTCATTTGGAGGGGGCTGGAACACCGGGGAGCTGTTTTTT. Amino acid sequence: CASSFGGGWNTGELFF.

The CDR3 spells CASSPQGGDTQYF. The DNA for the CDR3 is TGCGCCAGCAGCCCACAAGGTGGAGATACGCAGTATTTT. J is TRBJ2-3 and V is TRBV5-1; D not certain. V was trimmed by 4 bases and J by 5 bases, leaving 11 bases between them. CDR1 is SGHRS and CDR2 is YFSETQ in the germline V gene. The CDR3 loop spans 13 amino acids.

The CDR3 sequence is CASRGGSYGYTF. The CDR3 DNA is TGTGCCAGCCGGGGGGGGAGCTATGGCTACACCTTC. The chain employs TRBV7-2 and TRBJ1-2; tentatively, D is TRBD1 (5 bases). The CDR3 runs 12 residues. Germline values: CDR1 SGHTA, CDR2 FQGNSA. V was clipped by 8 bases and J by 4 bases, with 11 bases between them.

The chain employs TRBV5-1 and TRBJ1-4, with no clear D. The CDR3 extends over 15 amino acids. Trimming took off 2 bases at V and 3 bases at J, with 11 bases between the two ends. Germline CDR1 reads SGHRS; CDR2 reads YFSETQ. The CDR3 DNA follows: TGCGCCAGCAGCTTTGGGCCCGGAGCTAATGAAAAACTGTTTTTT. Encoded protein: CASSFGPGANEKLFF.

This sequence joins TRBV5-1 and TRBJ2-3, with TRBD1 matching over 8 bases. V was clipped by 4 bases and J by 2 bases; unmatched bases: 6. The V gene's germline CDR1 is SGHRS and CDR2 YFSETQ. This CDR3 is built from 15 residues. Here the CDR3 reads CASSQRTGITDTQYF. The CDR3 DNA reads TGCGCCAGCAGCCAACGGACAGGGATCACAGATACGCAGTATTTT. Using reference TRBV5-1 and TRBJ2-3 for the parts outside the CDR3, the full variable domain is KAGVTQTPRYLIKTRGQQVTLSCSPISGHRSVSWYQQTPGQGLQFLFEYFSETQRNKGNFPGRFSGRQFSNSRSEMNVSTLELGDSALYLCASSQRTGITDTQYFGPGTRLTVL.

The rearrangement joins TRBV19 to TRBJ1-5; 8 nucleotides align to TRBD1. Germline V gives CDR1 LNHDA, CDR2 SQIVND (reference sequence). V was clipped by 5 bases and J by 4 bases; unmatched bases: 10. CDR3 length: 16 amino acids. The DNA of the CDR3 is TGTGCCAGTAGTTCGCCGGGACAGGTAATTAATCAGCCCCAGCATTTT. Amino acids: CASSSPGQVINQPQHF.

The chain couples TRBV19 to TRBJ1-1, with 7 bases fitting TRBD1. The CDR3 length is 13 residues. In germline, CDR1 is LNHDA, CDR2 SQIVND (reference sequence). With V trimmed by 10 bases and J by 3 bases, 8 bases remained unmatched. The CDR3 DNA reads TGTGCCACCAGGACAGGACGCGACACTGAAGCTTTCTTT. It translates to CATRTGRDTEAFF.

V gene TRBV29-1 combines with J gene TRBJ2-7; 7 bases fit TRBD1. The V gene end was trimmed by 4 bases and the J gene end by 6 bases; junction bases not matched to a gene: 9. Germline lookup yields CDR1 SQVTM and CDR2 ANQGSEA. This CDR3 comprises 13 residues. The CDR3 sequence is CSVVPVSGGEQYF. The CDR3 coding sequence is TGCAGCGTTGTCCCGGTTTCAGGGGGCGAGCAGTACTTC.

The CDR3 coding sequence is TGTGCCAGCAGTGGGTCCGCTGGTCAGCCCCAGCATTTT. Its translation: CASSGSAGQPQHF. The chain couples TRBV25-1 to TRBJ1-5; no clear D. CDR3 size: 13 residues. Germline lookup yields CDR1 MGHDK and CDR2 SYGVNS. V gave up 4 bases and J gave up 6 bases, with 10 bases separating them.

The chain combines TRBV7-2 with TRBJ2-7; possibly TRBD1 for D (6 bases). The V end lost 3 bases, the J end lost 7 bases, and 10 bases lay between the germline ends. CDR1 and CDR2 (germline): SGHTA, FQGNSA. The CDR3 contains 12 residues. The DNA of the CDR3 is TGTGCCAGCAGCTTCAACAGGGCAGAGCAGTACTTC. This translates into CASSFNRAEQYF.

The chain has TRBV30 and TRBJ1-3; weak D call: TRBD1 (5 bases). The germline gives CDR1 GTSNPN, CDR2 SVGIG (reference sequence). This CDR3 spans 13 amino acids. The V end was cut by 1 base, the J end by 3 bases, with 7 bases between. CDR3 bases: TGTGCCTGGAGTGAGCAGGGTGGAAACACCATATATTTT. It specifies CAWSEQGGNTIYF.

This clone was recorded once. The chain couples TRBV7-6 to TRBJ2-1, with TRBD1 as a possible D gene (5 bases). Trimming pared 3 bases from V and 0 bases from J, leaving 12 bases between. Germline CDR1 is SGHVS and CDR2 is FNYEAQ. This CDR3 spans 16 amino acids. The DNA of the CDR3 is TGTGCCAGCAGCTTGTGGACACAGAGCTCCTACAATGAGCAGTTCTTC. The encoded protein is CASSLWTQSSYNEQFF.

This clone was counted a few times. The CDR3, as DNA: TGTGCCAGCAGTTTGCTGGACCGGGGATACGAGGGGGAGCAGTACTTC. Translation gives CASSLLDRGYEGEQYF. V usage is TRBV28 and J usage is TRBJ2-7; possibly TRBD1 or TRBD2 for D (5 bases each). Trimming stripped 3 bases from V and 7 bases from J, with 22 bases between. CDR3 length: 16 amino acids. Germline V lookup: CDR1 MDHEN, CDR2 SYDVKM.

This chain links TRBV4-1 with TRBJ2-1, with 9 bases aligning to TRBD2. J was trimmed by 8 bases and V by 0 bases; bases with no gene match: 8. The CDR3 is 16 residues long. Germline V CDR1 and CDR2: MGHRA, YSYEKL. The CDR3 nucleotides are TGCGCCAGCAGCCAAGACCTGGCGGGAGGGCCTTATGAGCAGTTCTTC. This encodes CASSQDLAGGPYEQFF.

This chain links TRBV10-3 with TRBJ2-3; TRBD2 agrees at 7 bases. The length of the CDR3 is 13 residues. Per germline, CDR1 ENHRY and CDR2 SYGVKD. V shed 5 bases and J 6 bases; nucleotides not matched to a gene: 5. The chain's CDR3 is CAISSEGGDTQYF. Here the CDR3 DNA reads TGTGCCATCAGTTCGGAGGGAGGGGATACGCAGTATTTT.

The chain combines TRBV27 with TRBJ1-1; 7 bases agree with TRBD1. The CDR3 loop spans 14 amino acids. Germline values: CDR1 MNHEY, CDR2 SMNVEV (reference sequence). The J segment lost 2 bases and the V segment lost 6 bases, leaving 6 bases of the junction unmatched. The CDR3 DNA sequence: TGTGCCAGCAGGGCCGACAGGGTTAACACTGAAGCTTTCTTT. Protein sequence: CASRADRVNTEAFF.

V and J are TRBV6-5 and TRBJ2-5; D is perhaps TRBD1 or TRBD2 (5 bases each). Between the trimmed V and J ends, which lost 0 bases and 4 bases, there was a span of 6 bases. Germline assignment: CDR1 MNHEY and CDR2 SVGAGI. This CDR3 comprises 13 residues. DNA of the CDR3: TGTGCCAGCAGTTACTCGGGGACAGAGACCCAGTACTTC. It translates to CASSYSGTETQYF.

The chain carries TRBV7-2 and TRBJ2-2; D perhaps matches TRBD2 (6 bases). The V end lost 1 base, the J end lost 5 bases, and 17 bases lay between the germline ends. The CDR3 spans 17 residues. Germline CDR1 and CDR2: SGHTA and FQGNSA. CDR3 sequence (DNA): TGTGCCAGCAGCTTAGTTCGGACAACGGAGGGAACCGGGGAGCTGTTTTTT. The encoded protein is CASSLVRTTEGTGELFF. The variable domain in full, with the rest retrieved from reference TRBV7-2 and TRBJ2-2, is GAGVSQSPSNKVTEKGKDVELRCDPISGHTALYWYRQSLGQGLEFLIYFQGNSAPDKSGLPSDRFSAERTGGSVSTLTIQRTQQEDSAVYLCASSLVRTTEGTGELFFGEGSRLTVL.